Presented here are 24 T cell receptor beta chains from one specimen sequenced in a study of cytomegalovirus exposure and HLA in healthy donors. Profiling relied on immunoSEQ multiplex PCR, and the TCRdb table lists in-frame clones only, not all of them. This sample has 78,000 or so clones, with roughly 94% found just once. Sequencing was carried out using PBMCs. The receptors derive from a woman aged 18-29 years in good health and CMV-seropositive.

This clone appeared a single time. V usage is TRBV15 and J usage is TRBJ2-6; D gene ambiguous. This CDR3 contains 16 residues. CDR1 LNHNV and CDR2 YYDKDF come from the germline V gene (reference sequence). Trimming removed 1 base at V and 4 bases at J, with 11 bases between. The CDR3 nucleotides read TGTGCCACCAGCAGAGCTCTTGTCCGGGGGGCCAACGTCCTGACTTTC. It translates to CATSRALVRGANVLTF.

This chain's CDR3 is CASTKIRAGGTYSNQPQHF. DNA of the CDR3: TGTGCCAGCACTAAAATCCGGGCCGGGGGGACGTATAGCAATCAGCCCCAGCATTTT. The chain joins TRBV28 to TRBJ1-5, with D maybe TRBD1 (5 bases). CDR1 and CDR2 from the germline V gene are MDHEN and SYDVKM. The CDR3 loop spans 19 amino acids. Trimming removed 7 bases at V and 0 bases at J, with 25 bases between.

The chain links TRBV29-1 to TRBJ1-2; 10 positions match TRBD1. This CDR3 region has 14 residues. V shed 2 bases and J 6 bases; nucleotides not matched to a gene: 6. From germline, CDR1 is SQVTM and CDR2 ANQGSEA. The CDR3, as DNA: TGCAGCGTTGAAACGACAGGGGGCAGTGATGGCTACACCTTC. This encodes CSVETTGGSDGYTF.

The gene calls are TRBV19 and TRBJ1-5; 10 nucleotides agree with TRBD1. Germline V gene sequence: CDR1 LNHDA, CDR2 SQIVND (reference sequence). V gave up 3 bases and J gave up 5 bases; unmatched junction bases: 4. The CDR3 is 15 amino acids. The CDR3 loop is CASSMTGGGDQPQHF. CDR3 nucleotide sequence: TGTGCCAGTAGTATGACAGGGGGCGGGGATCAGCCCCAGCATTTT.

This chain uses TRBV5-1 with TRBJ2-3; D possibly corresponds to TRBD2 (7 bases). Trimming removed 2 bases from V and 2 bases from J, with 15 bases in between. Germline CDR1 reads SGHRS; CDR2 reads YFSETQ. The CDR3 covers 16 residues. For the CDR3, the DNA is TGCGCCAGCAGCTTTTTCGACGGGGGGCCCACAGATACGCAGTATTTT. It is translated as CASSFFDGGPTDTQYF.

The genes are TRBV5-1 and TRBJ1-3; 9 bases are shared with TRBD1. The CDR3 has 15 amino acids. Germline trimming cut 5 bases from V and 1 base from J; bases unmatched to any gene: 4. The germline CDR1 and CDR2 sequences are SGHRS and YFSETQ. This CDR3 is CASRGQGVSGNTIYF. The CDR3 DNA sequence: TGCGCCAGCAGGGGACAGGGAGTATCTGGAAACACCATATATTTT.

V is TRBV7-8 and J is TRBJ2-7, with 8 bases lining up with TRBD1. J was trimmed by 0 bases and V by 3 bases; bases with no gene match: 7. This CDR3 contains 16 residues. Germline assignment: CDR1 SGHVS and CDR2 FQNEAQ. The CDR3 sequence is CASSFSDRGSSYEQYF. Here the CDR3 DNA reads TGTGCCAGCAGCTTCTCCGACAGGGGCAGCTCCTACGAGCAGTACTTC.

The chain recombines TRBV28 with TRBJ2-5, with D possibly matching TRBD1 (5 bases). The germline V and J ends were trimmed by 6 bases and 6 bases, with 11 bases remaining between them. Germline V gene sequence: CDR1 MDHEN, CDR2 SYDVKM. This CDR3 has 12 amino acids. CDR3 amino acids: CASRRPGQTQYF. CDR3 DNA: TGTGCCAGCAGAAGACCAGGGCAGACCCAGTACTTC.

The chain employs TRBV6-1 and TRBJ2-7; 12 bases match TRBD1. The V and J ends lost 6 bases and 7 bases, in that order; junction bases with no gene match: 10. Germline CDR1 is MNHNS and CDR2 is SASEGT. This CDR3 contains 15 residues. CDR3 in DNA: TGTGCCAGCAGCAAAACGGGACAGGGGGCCAGGGAGCAGTACTTC. This codes for CASSKTGQGAREQYF.

This rearrangement joins TRBV10-3 to TRBJ1-5, with D possibly matching TRBD1 (5 bases). In germline, CDR1 is ENHRY, CDR2 SYGVKD. This CDR3 comprises 14 residues. Trimming stripped 10 bases from V and 4 bases from J, with 17 bases between. CDR3 amino acids: CATQGAQGNQPQHF. CDR3 in DNA: TGTGCCACTCAGGGCGCTCAGGGTAATCAGCCCCAGCATTTT.

CDR3 sequence: CASSQNPDFQETQYF. The CDR3 DNA follows: TGTGCCAGCAGCCAAAACCCGGACTTCCAAGAGACCCAGTACTTC. This chain links TRBV28 with TRBJ2-5; TRBD2 is a possible D gene (5 bases). Germline CDR1 and CDR2: MDHEN and SYDVKM. V lost 6 bases and J lost 1, with 15 bases in between. The CDR3 covers 15 residues.

The chain employs TRBV27 and TRBJ2-7, with D possibly TRBD2 on 5 matching bases. Germline assignment: CDR1 MNHEY and CDR2 SMNVEV (reference sequence). V lost 6 bases to trimming and J lost 7 bases, with 16 bases between them. The CDR3 is 13 residues long. CDR3: CASSRWARGEQYF. The CDR3 coding sequence is TGTGCCAGCAGCCGTTGGGCTCGAGGGGAGCAGTACTTC.

The chain couples TRBV15 to TRBJ1-2; 8 bases agree with TRBD1. CDR1 and CDR2 (germline): LNHNV, YYDKDF (reference sequence). The V gene end was trimmed by 4 bases and the J gene end by 8 bases; junction bases not matched to a gene: 9. The CDR3 runs 14 residues. The CDR3 DNA reads as TGTGCCACCAGCACGAGGACGACAGGGGTCGGCTACACCTTC. This gives the protein CATSTRTTGVGYTF.

The sample holds one count of this clone. This chain joins TRBV6-1 and TRBJ2-7; D is ambiguous. This CDR3 has 14 amino acids. With 2 bases removed from V and 3 bases from J, the gap between germline ends came to 11 bases. Germline V gene data show CDR1 as MNHNS and CDR2 as SASEGT. CDR3 coding DNA: TGTGCCAGCAGTGAAAATCCGGTAAACTACGAGCAGTACTTC. It is translated as CASSENPVNYEQYF.

The rearrangement links TRBV11-2 to TRBJ2-7; a weak D match, TRBD2 (6 bases). The CDR3 is made up of 17 amino acids. Trimming removed 4 bases from V and 4 bases from J, with 23 bases in between. Germline CDR1 SGHAT, CDR2 FQNNGV. The CDR3 coding sequence is TGTGCCAGCAGCTACATCTCGGCCGGGACTGGGGGGTACGAGCAGTACTTC. Its translation: CASSYISAGTGGYEQYF.

V gene TRBV28 combines with J gene TRBJ2-3; 10 bases align to TRBD2. The CDR3 totals 15 residues. V was clipped by 5 bases and J by 0 bases; unmatched bases: 2. Germline lookup yields CDR1 MDHEN and CDR2 SYDVKM. The CDR3 bases are TGTGCCAGCAGTGGAGCGGGAGGGAGCACAGATACGCAGTATTTT. This gives the protein CASSGAGGSTDTQYF. The full variable domain, with the rest looked up from reference TRBV28 and TRBJ2-3, is DVKVTQSSRYLVKRTGEKVFLECVQDMDHENMFWYRQDPGLGLRLIYFSYDVKMKEKGDIPEGYSVSREKKERFSLILESASTNQTSMYLCASSGAGGSTDTQYFGPGTRLTVL.

V usage is TRBV29-1 and J usage is TRBJ1-1; D is undetermined. V was clipped by 2 bases and J by 4 bases, with 5 bases between them. Germline V gene lookup returns CDR1 SQVTM and CDR2 ANQGSEA. The CDR3 has 11 residues. CDR3 DNA sequence: TGCAGCGTTGAAACCAGCACTGAAGCTTTCTTT. This gives the protein CSVETSTEAFF.

The V gene is TRBV11-3, the J gene TRBJ2-7; 10 positions agree with TRBD1. The V segment lost 5 bases and the J segment 2 bases; nucleotides outside the gene matches: 3. Germline V gene lookup returns CDR1 SGHNT and CDR2 YENEEA. CDR3 length: 14 amino acids. CDR3 in amino acids: CASSPGTGAYEQYF. The DNA for the CDR3 is TGTGCCAGCAGCCCAGGGACAGGGGCCTACGAGCAGTACTTC.

The chain joins TRBV27 to TRBJ2-7; weak D call: TRBD1 (6 bases). Germline-derived CDR1 and CDR2 are MNHEY and SMNVEV (reference sequence). This CDR3 contains 13 residues. V was pared by 3 bases and J by 3 bases, with 9 bases between. For the CDR3, the DNA is TGTGCCAGCAGTTTGTCACAGGGCTACGAGCAGTACTTC. It is translated as CASSLSQGYEQYF.

The V and J genes are TRBV11-2 and TRBJ2-7; the D gene is possibly TRBD1 (6 bases). This CDR3 region has 13 residues. Trimming took off 4 bases at V and 4 bases at J, with 11 bases between the two ends. Germline V lookup: CDR1 SGHAT, CDR2 FQNNGV. CDR3 protein: CASSSTGWYEQYF. The CDR3 DNA reads TGTGCCAGCAGCTCCACAGGGTGGTACGAGCAGTACTTC.

The chain has TRBV7-2 and TRBJ1-4; a possible D gene is TRBD1 (6 bases). Per germline, CDR1 SGHTA and CDR2 FQGNSA. The CDR3 totals 16 residues. The V gene lost 2 bases and the J gene lost 4 bases, with 14 bases spanning the gap. The CDR3 spells CASSLIPGHLNEKLFF. CDR3 coding DNA: TGTGCCAGCAGCTTAATTCCGGGACACCTTAATGAAAAACTGTTTTTT. Combining the CDR3 with reference TRBV7-2 and TRBJ1-4 gives the whole variable domain GAGVSQSPSNKVTEKGKDVELRCDPISGHTALYWYRQSLGQGLEFLIYFQGNSAPDKSGLPSDRFSAERTGGSVSTLTIQRTQQEDSAVYLCASSLIPGHLNEKLFFGSGTQLSVL.

The CDR3 spells CASSLVRDSPLHF. The CDR3 DNA follows: TGTGCCAGCAGTTTAGTAAGAGATTCACCCCTCCACTTT. The chain joins TRBV27 to TRBJ1-6; D call uncertain. The CDR3 covers 13 residues. Germline CDR1 is MNHEY and CDR2 is SMNVEV (reference sequence). Trimming stripped 2 bases from V and 8 bases from J, with 7 bases between.

The gene calls are TRBV28 and TRBJ2-1, with D unclear. With 3 bases removed from V and 7 bases from J, the gap between germline ends came to 19 bases. The germline V gene has CDR1 MDHEN and CDR2 SYDVKM. The CDR3 is 16 amino acids. CDR3: CASSFPTYNAPNEQFF. CDR3 sequence (DNA): TGTGCCAGCAGTTTCCCGACTTATAACGCCCCTAATGAGCAGTTCTTC.

This clone was counted a single time. V and J are TRBV14 and TRBJ2-1; possibly TRBD2 for D (5 bases). The germline CDR1 and CDR2 sequences are SGHDN and FVKESK. The CDR3 loop spans 13 amino acids. V was pared by 0 bases and J by 10 bases, with 10 bases between. CDR3 region: CASSQESSGEQFF. In nucleotides, the CDR3 is TGTGCCAGCAGCCAAGAATCTTCGGGGGAGCAGTTCTTC.